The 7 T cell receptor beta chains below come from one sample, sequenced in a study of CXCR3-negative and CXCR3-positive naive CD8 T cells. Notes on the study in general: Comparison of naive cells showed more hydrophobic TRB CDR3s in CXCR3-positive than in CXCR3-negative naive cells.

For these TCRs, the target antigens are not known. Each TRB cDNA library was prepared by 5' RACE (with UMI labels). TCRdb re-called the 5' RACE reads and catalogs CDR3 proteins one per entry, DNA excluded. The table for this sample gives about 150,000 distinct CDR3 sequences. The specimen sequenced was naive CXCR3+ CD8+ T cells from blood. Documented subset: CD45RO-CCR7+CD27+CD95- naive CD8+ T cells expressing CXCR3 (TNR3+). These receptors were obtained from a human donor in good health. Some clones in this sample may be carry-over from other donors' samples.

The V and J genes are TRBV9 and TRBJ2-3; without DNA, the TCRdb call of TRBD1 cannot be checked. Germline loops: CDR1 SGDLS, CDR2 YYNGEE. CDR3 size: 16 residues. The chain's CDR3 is CASSPTGALGTDTQYF.

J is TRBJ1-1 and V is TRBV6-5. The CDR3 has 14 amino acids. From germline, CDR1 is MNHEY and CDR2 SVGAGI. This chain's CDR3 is CASSYSRGGTEAFF.

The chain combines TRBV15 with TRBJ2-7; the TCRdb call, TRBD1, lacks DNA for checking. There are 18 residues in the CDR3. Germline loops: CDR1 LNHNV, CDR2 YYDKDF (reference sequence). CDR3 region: CATSRDSNTGTASHEQYF. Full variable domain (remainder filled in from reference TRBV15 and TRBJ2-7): DAMVIQNPRYQVTQFGKPVTLSCSQTLNHNVMYWYQQKSSQAPKLLFHYYDKDFNNEADTPDNFQSRRPNTSFCFLDIRSPGLGDTAMYLCATSRDSNTGTASHEQYFGPGTRLTVT.

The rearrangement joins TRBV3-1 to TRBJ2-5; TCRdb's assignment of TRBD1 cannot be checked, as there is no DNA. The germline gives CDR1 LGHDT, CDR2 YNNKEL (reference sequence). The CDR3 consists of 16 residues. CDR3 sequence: CASSQGRTGAQETQYF.

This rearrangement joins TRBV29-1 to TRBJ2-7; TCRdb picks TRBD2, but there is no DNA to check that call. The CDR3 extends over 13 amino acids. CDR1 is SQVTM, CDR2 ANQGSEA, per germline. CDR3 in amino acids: CSVTTRYSYEQYF.

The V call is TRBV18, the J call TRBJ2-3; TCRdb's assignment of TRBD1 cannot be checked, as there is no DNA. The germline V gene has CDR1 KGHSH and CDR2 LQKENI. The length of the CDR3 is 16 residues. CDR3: CASSPATGTTTDTQYF.

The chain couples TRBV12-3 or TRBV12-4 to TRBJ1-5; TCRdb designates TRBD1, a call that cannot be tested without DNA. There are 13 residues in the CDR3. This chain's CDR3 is CASRGEGNQPQHF.